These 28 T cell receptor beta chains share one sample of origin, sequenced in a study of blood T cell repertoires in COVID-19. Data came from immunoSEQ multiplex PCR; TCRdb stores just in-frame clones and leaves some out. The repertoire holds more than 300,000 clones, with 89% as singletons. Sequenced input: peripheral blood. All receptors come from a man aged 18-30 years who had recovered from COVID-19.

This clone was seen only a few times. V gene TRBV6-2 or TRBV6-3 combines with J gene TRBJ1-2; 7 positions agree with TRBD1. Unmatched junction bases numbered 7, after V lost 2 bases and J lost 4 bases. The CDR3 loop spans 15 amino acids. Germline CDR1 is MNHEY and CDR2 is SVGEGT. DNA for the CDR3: TGTGCCAGCAGTTACGAGGAGGGGGCGTCCTATGGCTACACCTTC. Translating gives CASSYEEGASYGYTF.

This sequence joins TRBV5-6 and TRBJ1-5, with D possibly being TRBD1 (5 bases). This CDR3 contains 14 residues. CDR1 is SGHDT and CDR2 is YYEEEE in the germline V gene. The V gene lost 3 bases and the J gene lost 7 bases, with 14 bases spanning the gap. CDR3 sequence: CASSWGGGGQPQHF. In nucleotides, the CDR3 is TGTGCCAGCAGCTGGGGCGGGGGAGGGCAGCCCCAGCATTTT.

The CDR3 DNA is TGTGCCAGCAGTTACTCGATCGGGGGAACTAATGAAAAACTGTTTTTT. Amino acids: CASSYSIGGTNEKLFF. The rearrangement uses TRBV6-5 and TRBJ1-4; maybe TRBD1 (5 bases). Germline assignment: CDR1 MNHEY and CDR2 SVGAGI. Between the trimmed V and J ends, which lost 0 bases and 1 base, there was a span of 9 bases. The CDR3 is 16 amino acids.

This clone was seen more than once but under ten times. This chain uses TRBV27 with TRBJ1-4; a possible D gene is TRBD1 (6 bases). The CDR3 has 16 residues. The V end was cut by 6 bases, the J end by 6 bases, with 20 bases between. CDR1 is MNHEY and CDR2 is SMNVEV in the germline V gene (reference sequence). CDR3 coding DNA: TGTGCCAGCAGCACCCGTCGGACAGACCTTCATGAAAAACTGTTTTTT. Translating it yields CASSTRRTDLHEKLFF.

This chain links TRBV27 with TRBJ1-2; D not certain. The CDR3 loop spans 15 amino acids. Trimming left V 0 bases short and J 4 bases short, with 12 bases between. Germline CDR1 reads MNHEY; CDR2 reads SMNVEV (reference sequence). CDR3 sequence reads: CASSLSNTLGYGYTF. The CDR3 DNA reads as TGTGCCAGCAGTTTATCAAACACCCTTGGCTATGGCTACACCTTC.

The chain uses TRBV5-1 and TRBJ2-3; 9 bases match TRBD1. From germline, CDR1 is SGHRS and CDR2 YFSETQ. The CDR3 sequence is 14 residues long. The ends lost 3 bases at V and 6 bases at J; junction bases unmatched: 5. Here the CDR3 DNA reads TGCGCCAGCAGCTACCGGGACAGGGCCGATACGCAGTATTTT. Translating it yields CASSYRDRADTQYF.

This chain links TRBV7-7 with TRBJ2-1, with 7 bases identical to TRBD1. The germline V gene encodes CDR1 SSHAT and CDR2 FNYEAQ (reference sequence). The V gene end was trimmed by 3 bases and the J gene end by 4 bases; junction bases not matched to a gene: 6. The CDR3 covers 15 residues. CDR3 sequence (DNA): TGTGCCAGCAGCTTGTTTGCAGGGGGATACAATGAGCAGTTCTTC. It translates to CASSLFAGGYNEQFF. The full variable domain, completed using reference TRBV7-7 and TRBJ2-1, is GAGVSQSPRYKVTKRGQDVTLRCDPISSHATLYWYQQALGQGPEFLTYFNYEAQPDKSGLPSDRFSAERPEGSISTLTIQRTEQRDSAMYRCASSLFAGGYNEQFFGPGTRLTVL.

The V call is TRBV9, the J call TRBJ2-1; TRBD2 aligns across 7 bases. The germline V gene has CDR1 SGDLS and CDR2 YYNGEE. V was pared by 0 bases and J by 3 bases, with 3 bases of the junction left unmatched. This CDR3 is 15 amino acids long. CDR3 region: CASSVASGVYNEQFF. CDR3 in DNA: TGTGCCAGCAGCGTAGCGAGCGGGGTCTACAATGAGCAGTTCTTC.

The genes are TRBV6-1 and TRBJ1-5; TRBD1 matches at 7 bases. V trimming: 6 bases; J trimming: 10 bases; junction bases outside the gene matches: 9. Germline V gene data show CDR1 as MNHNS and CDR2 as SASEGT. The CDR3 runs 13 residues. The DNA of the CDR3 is TGTGCCAGCAGCCTGATACAGGGGAAACCCCAGCATTTT. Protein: CASSLIQGKPQHF.

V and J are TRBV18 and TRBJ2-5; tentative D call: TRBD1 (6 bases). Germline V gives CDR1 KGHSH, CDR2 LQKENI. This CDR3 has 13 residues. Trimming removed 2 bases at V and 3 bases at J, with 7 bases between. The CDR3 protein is CASSPRTEETQYF. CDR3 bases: TGTGCCAGCTCACCAAGGACAGAAGAGACCCAGTACTTC.

CDR3 sequence reads: CASSIASGRGAGELFF. In nucleotides, the CDR3 is TGTGCCAGTAGTATAGCGAGCGGGAGGGGCGCCGGGGAGCTGTTTTTT. The chain combines TRBV19 with TRBJ2-2; TRBD2 agrees at 10 bases. The CDR3 contains 16 residues. V lost 1 base and J lost 6; bases outside the gene matches: 5. CDR1 and CDR2 from the germline V gene are LNHDA and SQIVND (reference sequence).

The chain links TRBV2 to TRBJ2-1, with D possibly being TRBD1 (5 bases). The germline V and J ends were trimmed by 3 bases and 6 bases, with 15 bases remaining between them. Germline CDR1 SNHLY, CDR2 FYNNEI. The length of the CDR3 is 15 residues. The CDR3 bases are TGTGCCAGCAGTGACAGGGCAGGGATTGGCAATGAGCAGTTCTTC. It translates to CASSDRAGIGNEQFF.

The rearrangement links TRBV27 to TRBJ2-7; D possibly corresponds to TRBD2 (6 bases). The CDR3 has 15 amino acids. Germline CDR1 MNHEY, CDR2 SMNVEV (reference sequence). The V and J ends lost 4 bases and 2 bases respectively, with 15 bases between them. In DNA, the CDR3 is TGTGCCAGCAGTTCCCCAGGAGGCGGGACCTACGAGCAGTACTTC. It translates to CASSSPGGGTYEQYF.

CDR3 DNA: TGTGCCAGCAGCTCTATAGCGTTTAGCTCCTACAATGAGCAGTTCTTC. Encoded protein: CASSSIAFSSYNEQFF. This chain joins TRBV7-9 and TRBJ2-1, with D possibly being TRBD2 (5 bases). CDR3 length: 16 residues. V shed 4 bases and J shed 0 bases, with 13 bases lying between them. Germline-derived CDR1 and CDR2 are SEHNR and FQNEAQ (reference sequence).

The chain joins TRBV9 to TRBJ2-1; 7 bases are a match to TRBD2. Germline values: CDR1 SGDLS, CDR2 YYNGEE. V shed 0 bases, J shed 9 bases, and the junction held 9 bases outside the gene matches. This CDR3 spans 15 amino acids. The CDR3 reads CASSVAPTSEGEQFF. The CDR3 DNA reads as TGTGCCAGCAGCGTAGCCCCCACTAGCGAGGGTGAGCAGTTCTTC.

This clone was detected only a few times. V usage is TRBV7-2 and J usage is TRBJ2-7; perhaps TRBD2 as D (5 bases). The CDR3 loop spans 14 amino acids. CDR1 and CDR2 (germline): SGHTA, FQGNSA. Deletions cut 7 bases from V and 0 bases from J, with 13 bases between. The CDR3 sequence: CASTPGGLSYEQYF. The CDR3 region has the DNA TGTGCCAGCACCCCAGGAGGCCTCTCCTACGAGCAGTACTTC.

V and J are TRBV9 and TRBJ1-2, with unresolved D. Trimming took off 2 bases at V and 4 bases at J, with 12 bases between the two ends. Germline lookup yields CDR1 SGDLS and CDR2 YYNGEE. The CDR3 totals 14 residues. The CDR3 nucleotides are TGTGCCAGCAGCGTTTCCAAGGCGGCCTATGGCTACACCTTC. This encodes CASSVSKAAYGYTF.

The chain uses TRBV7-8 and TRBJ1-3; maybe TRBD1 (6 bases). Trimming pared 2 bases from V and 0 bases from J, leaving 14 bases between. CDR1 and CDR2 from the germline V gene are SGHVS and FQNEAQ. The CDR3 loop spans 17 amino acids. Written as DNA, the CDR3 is TGTGCCAGCAGCTTACCGGGGGGGGCGGGCTCTGGAAACACCATATATTTT. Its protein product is CASSLPGGAGSGNTIYF.

The CDR3, as DNA: TGTGCCAGCAGCTTAGAACCCGACAGGGGGGTCTACAATGAGCAGTTCTTC. It specifies CASSLEPDRGVYNEQFF. The V and J genes are TRBV7-8 and TRBJ2-1; 9 bases align to TRBD1. This CDR3 is 17 amino acids long. V gave up 1 base and J gave up 3 bases; unmatched junction bases: 7. Germline lookup yields CDR1 SGHVS and CDR2 FQNEAQ.

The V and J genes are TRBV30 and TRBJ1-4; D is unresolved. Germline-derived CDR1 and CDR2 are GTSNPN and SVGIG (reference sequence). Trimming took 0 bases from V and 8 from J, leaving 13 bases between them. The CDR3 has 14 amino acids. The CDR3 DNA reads TGTGCCTGGAGTGTTTTATCCAGCGGGGAAAAACTGTTTTTT. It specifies CAWSVLSSGEKLFF.

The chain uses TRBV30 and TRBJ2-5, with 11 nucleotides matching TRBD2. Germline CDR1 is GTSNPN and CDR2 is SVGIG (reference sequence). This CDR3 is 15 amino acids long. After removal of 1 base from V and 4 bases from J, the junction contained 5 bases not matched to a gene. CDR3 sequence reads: CAWSDGTSGGETQYF. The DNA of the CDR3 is TGTGCCTGGAGTGACGGGACTAGCGGAGGAGAGACCCAGTACTTC.

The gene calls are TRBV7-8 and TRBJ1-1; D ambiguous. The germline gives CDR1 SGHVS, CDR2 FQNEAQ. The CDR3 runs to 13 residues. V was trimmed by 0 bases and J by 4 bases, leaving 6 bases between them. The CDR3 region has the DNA TGTGCCAGCAGCTTAGCCTACAGCACTGAAGCTTTCTTT. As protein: CASSLAYSTEAFF.

CDR3 DNA sequence: TGTGCCAGCAGCTTGGACGCAGGTTACAATGAGCAGTTCTTC. It yields the protein CASSLDAGYNEQFF. V usage is TRBV5-6 and J usage is TRBJ2-1; D not resolved. In germline, CDR1 is SGHDT, CDR2 YYEEEE. Trimming removed 0 bases from V and 4 bases from J, with 8 bases in between. This CDR3 spans 14 amino acids. Based on the CDR3 plus reference TRBV5-6 and TRBJ2-1, the full variable domain is DAGVTQSPTHLIKTRGQQVTLRCSPKSGHDTVSWYQQALGQGPQFIFQYYEEEERQRGNFPDRFSGHQFPNYSSELNVNALLLGDSALYLCASSLDAGYNEQFFGPGTRLTVL.

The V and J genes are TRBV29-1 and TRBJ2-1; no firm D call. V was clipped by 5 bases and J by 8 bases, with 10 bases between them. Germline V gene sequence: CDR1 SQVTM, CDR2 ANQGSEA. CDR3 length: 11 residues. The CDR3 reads CSVLEVHEQFF. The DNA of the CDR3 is TGCAGCGTTCTAGAGGTCCATGAGCAGTTCTTC.

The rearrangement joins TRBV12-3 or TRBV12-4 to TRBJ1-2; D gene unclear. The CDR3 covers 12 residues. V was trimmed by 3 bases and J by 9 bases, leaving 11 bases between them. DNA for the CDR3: TGTGCCAGCAGTTTCCAAGCGGGCAGCTACACCTTC. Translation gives CASSFQAGSYTF.

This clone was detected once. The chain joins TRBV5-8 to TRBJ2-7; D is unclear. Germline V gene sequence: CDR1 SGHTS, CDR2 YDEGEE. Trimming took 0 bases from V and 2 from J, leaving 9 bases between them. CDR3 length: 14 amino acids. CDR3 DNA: TGTGCCAGCAGCTTGGCTGGGCTGGCCTACGAGCAGTACTTC. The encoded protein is CASSLAGLAYEQYF.

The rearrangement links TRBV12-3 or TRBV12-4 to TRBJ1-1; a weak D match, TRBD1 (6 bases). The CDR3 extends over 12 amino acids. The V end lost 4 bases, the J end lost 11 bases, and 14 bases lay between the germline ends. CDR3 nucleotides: TGTGCCAGCAGTTCAACAGGGAGGGGGGCTTTCTTT. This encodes CASSSTGRGAFF.

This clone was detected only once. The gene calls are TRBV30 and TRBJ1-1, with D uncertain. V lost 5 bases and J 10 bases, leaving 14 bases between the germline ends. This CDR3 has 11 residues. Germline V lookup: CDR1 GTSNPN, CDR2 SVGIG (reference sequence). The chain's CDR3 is CAWRLGGIAFF. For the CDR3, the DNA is TGTGCCTGGCGCCTGGGAGGGATAGCTTTCTTT.